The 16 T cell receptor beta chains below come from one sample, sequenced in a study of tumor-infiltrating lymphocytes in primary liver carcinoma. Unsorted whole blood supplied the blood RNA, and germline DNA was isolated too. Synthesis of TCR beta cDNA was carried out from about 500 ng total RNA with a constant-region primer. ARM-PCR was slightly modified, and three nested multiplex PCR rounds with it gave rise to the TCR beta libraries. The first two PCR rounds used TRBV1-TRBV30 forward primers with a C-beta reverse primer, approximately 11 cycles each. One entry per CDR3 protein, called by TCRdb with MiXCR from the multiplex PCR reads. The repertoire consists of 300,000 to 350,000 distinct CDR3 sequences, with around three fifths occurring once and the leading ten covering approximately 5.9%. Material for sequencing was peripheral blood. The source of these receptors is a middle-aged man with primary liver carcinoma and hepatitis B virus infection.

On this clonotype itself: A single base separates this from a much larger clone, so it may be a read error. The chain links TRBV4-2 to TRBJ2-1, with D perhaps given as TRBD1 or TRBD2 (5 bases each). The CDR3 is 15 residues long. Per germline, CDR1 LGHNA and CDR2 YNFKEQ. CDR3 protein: CASSHLRGEYNEQLF. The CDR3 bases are TGTGCCAGCAGCCACCTGAGAGGGGAATACAATGAGCAGCTCTTC.

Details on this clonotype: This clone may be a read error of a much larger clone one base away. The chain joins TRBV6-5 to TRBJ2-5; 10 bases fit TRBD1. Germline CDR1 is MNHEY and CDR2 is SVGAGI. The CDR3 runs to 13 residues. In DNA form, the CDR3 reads TGTGTCAGCAGTTGGGGACAGGGGCAGACCCAGTACTTC. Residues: CVSSWGQGQTQYF.

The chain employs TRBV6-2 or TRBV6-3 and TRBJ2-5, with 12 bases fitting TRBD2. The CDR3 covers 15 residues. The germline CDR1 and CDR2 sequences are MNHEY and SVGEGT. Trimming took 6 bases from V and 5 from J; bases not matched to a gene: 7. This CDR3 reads CASRPSGRAWETQYF. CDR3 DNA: TGTGCCAGCAGACCTAGCGGGAGGGCCTGGGAGACCCAGTACTTC.

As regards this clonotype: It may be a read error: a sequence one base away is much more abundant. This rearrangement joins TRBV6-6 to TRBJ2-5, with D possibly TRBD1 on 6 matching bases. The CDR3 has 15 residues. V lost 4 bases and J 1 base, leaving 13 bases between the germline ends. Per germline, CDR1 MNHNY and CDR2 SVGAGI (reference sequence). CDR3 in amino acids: CASSSWTAGQETQYF. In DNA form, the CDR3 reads TGTGCCAGCAGTTCGTGGACAGCTGGCCAAGAGACCCAGTACTTC.

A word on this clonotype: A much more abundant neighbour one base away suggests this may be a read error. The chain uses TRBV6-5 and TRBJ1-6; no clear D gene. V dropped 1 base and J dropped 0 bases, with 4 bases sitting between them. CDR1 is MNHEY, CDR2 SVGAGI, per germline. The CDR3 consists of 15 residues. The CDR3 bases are TGTGCCAGCAGTTACTGGGGCTCCTATAATTCACCCCTCCACTTT. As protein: CASSYWGSYNSPLHF.

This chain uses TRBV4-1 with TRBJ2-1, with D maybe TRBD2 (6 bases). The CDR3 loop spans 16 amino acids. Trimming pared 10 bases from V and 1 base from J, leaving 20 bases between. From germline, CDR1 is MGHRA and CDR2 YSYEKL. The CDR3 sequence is CANSQAVRGSYNEQFF. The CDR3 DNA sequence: TGCGCCAATAGCCAAGCGGTGCGGGGTTCCTACAATGAGCAGTTCTTC.

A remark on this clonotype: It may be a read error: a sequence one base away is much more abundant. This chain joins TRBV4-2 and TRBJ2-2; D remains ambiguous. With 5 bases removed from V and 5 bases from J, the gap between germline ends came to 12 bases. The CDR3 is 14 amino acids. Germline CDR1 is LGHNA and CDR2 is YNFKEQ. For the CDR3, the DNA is TGTGCCAGCAGCAGGCTATCCACAACCGGGGAGCTGTTTTTT. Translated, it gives CASSRLSTTGELFF.

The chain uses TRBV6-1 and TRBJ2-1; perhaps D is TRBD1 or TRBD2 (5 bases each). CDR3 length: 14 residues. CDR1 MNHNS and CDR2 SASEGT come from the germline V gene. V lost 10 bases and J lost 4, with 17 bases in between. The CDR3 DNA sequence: TGTGCCAAAAGTGTGGGCAGGGAGTACAATGAGCAGTTCTTC. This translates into CAKSVGREYNEQFF.

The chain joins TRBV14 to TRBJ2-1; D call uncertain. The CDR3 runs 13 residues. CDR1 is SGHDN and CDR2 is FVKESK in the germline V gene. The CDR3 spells CTNSLAGPNEQFF. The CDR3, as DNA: TGTACCAACAGCCTGGCCGGGCCCAATGAGCAGTTCTTC.

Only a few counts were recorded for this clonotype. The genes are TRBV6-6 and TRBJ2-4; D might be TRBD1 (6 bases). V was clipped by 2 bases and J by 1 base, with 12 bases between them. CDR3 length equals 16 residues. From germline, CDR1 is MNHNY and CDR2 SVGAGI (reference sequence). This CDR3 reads CASSYVGAGAKNIQYF. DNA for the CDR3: TGTGCCAGCAGTTACGTGGGGGCCGGGGCCAAAAACATTCAGTACTTC.

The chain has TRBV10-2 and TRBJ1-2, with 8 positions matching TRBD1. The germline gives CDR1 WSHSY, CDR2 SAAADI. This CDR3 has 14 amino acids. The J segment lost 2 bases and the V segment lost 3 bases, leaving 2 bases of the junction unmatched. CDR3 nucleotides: TGCGCCAGCAGTGAACAGGGGGTAAACTATGGCTACACCTTC. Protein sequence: CASSEQGVNYGYTF.

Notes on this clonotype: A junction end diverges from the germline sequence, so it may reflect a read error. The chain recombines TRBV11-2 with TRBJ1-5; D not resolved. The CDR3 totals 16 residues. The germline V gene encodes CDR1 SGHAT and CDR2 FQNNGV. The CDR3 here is CASSKGRKNSYQPQHF. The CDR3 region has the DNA TGTGCCAGCAGCAAAGGGCGAAAAAATAGCTATCAGCCCCAGCATTTT.

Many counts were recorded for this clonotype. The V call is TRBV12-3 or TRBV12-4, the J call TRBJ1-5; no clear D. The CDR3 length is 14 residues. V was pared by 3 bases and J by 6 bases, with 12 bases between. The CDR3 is CASSLAGRAQPQHF. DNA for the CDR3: TGTGCCAGCAGTTTGGCGGGGAGGGCTCAGCCCCAGCATTTT.

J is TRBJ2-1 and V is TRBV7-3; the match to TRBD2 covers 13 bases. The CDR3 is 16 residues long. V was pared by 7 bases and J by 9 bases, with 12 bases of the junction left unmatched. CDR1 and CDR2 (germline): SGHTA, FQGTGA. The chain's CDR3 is CASNPLLAGGRGEQFF. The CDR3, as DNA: TGTGCCAGCAATCCGTTACTAGCGGGAGGGCGGGGTGAGCAGTTCTTC. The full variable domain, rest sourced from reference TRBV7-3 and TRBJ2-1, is GAGVSQTPSNKVTEKGKYVELRCDPISGHTALYWYRQSLGQGPEFLIYFQGTGAADDSGLPNDRFFAVRPEGSVSTLKIQRTERGDSAVYLCASNPLLAGGRGEQFFGPGTRLTVL.

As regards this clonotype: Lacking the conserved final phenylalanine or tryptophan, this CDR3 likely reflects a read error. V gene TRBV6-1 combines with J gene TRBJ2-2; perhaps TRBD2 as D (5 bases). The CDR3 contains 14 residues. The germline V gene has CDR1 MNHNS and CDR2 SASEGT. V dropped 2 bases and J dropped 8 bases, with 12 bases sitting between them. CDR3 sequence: CASSEIRGRGELFL. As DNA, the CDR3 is TGTGCCAGCAGTGAAATCCGCGGGCGTGGGGAGCTGTTTCTT.

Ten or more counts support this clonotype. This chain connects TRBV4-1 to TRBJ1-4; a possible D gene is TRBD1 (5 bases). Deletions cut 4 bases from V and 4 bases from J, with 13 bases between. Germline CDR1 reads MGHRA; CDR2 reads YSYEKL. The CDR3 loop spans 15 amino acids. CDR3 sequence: CASSPGTTLNEKLFF. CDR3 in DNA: TGCGCCAGCAGCCCGGGGACCACTCTTAATGAAAAACTGTTTTTT.